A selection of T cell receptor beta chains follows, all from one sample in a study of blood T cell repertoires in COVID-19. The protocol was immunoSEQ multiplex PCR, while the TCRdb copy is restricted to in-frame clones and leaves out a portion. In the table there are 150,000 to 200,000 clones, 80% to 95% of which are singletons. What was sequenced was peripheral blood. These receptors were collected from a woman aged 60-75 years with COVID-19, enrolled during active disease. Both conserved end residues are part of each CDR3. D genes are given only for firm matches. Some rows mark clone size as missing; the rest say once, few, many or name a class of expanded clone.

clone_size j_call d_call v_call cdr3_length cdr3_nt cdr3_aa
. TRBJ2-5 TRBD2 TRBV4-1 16 TGCGCCAGCAGCCAAGTTCTAGAGCGGGGTCATGAGACCCAGTACTTC CASSQVLERGHETQYF
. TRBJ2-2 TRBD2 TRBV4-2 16 TGTGCCAGCAGCTATCAAGCGGGACGCAGCACCGGGGAGCTGTTTTTT CASSYQAGRSTGELFF
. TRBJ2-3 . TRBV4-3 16 TGCGCCAGCAGCCAAGACTTGGGGGGGGGCCAAGATACGCAGTATTTT CASSQDLGGGQDTQYF
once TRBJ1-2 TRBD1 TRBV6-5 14 TGTGCCAGCAGTTACCAGGGGGGACGTTATGGCTACACCTTC CASSYQGGRYGYTF
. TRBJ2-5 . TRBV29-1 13 TGCAGCGTTCGCCCTTCGGGGGAAGAGACCCAGTACTTC CSVRPSGEETQYF
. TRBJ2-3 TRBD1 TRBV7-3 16 TGTGCCAGCAGCCGAAACAGGGGTCCGCAGAGAGATACGCAGTATTTT CASSRNRGPQRDTQYF
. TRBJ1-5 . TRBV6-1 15 TGTGCCAGCAGTGACCTGGGGAGAAGCAATCAGCCCCAGCATTTT CASSDLGRSNQPQHF
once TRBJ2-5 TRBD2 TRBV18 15 TGTGCCAGCTCGCCGGGACTAGCGGGGGGAGAGACCCAGTACTTC CASSPGLAGGETQYF
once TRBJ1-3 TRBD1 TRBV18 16 TGTGCCAGCTCACCGAACAGGGGAACTACTGGAAACACCATATATTTT CASSPNRGTTGNTIYF
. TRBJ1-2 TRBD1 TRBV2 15 TGTGCCAGCAGCGGAGACAGGGGTCACCTATATGGCTACACCTTC CASSGDRGHLYGYTF
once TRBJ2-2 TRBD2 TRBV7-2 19 TGTGCCAGCAGCTCCCGGGTGGCTAGCGGGGGGCCGAACACCGGGGAGCTGTTTTTT CASSSRVASGGPNTGELFF
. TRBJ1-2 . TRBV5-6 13 TGTGCCAGCAGCTTCACAGGGCGCGATGGCTACACCTTC CASSFTGRDGYTF
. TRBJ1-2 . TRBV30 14 TGTGCCTGGACCGAAGTGGGGGGGTTCCAAGGCTACACCTTC CAWTEVGGFQGYTF
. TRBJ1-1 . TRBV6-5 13 TGTGCCAGCAGCCCGACGGGAGGGACTGAAGCTTTCTTT CASSPTGGTEAFF
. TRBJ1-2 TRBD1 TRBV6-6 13 TGTGCCAGCAAACAGGGGAGCGGCTATGGCTACACCTTC CASKQGSGYGYTF
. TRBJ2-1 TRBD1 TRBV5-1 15 TGCGCCAGCAGCTGGGGACAGGGGACGTACCATGAGCAGTTCTTC CASSWGQGTYHEQFF
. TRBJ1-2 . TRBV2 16 TGTGCCAGCAGTGAACAGGGGCCTGTACTTGACTATGGCTACACCTTC CASSEQGPVLDYGYTF
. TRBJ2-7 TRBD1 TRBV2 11 TGTGCCAGGGGGACAGGGGGCGAGCAGTACTTC CARGTGGEQYF
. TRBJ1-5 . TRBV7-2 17 TGTGCCAGCAGCCTCACGGGACACTTGCTTAGCAATCAGCCCCAGCATTTT CASSLTGHLLSNQPQHF
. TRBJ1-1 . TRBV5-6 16 TGTGCCAGCGCCAATCCGGGGAGACCCATGAACACTGAAGCTTTCTTT CASANPGRPMNTEAFF
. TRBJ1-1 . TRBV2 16 TGTGCCATCACACTAGGCAGCCGACAAGTAGACACTGAAGCTTTCTTT CAITLGSRQVDTEAFF
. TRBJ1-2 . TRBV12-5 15 TGTGCTAGTGGTTTGGTACCGGGGTCTACCTATGGCTACACCTTC CASGLVPGSTYGYTF
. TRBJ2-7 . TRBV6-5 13 TGTGCCAGCAGTCCTCCGGGAAGGTACGAGCAGTACTTC CASSPPGRYEQYF
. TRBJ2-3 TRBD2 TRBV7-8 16 TGTGCCAGCAGCTTATTGAGCGGGGGAAGGACAGATACGCAGTATTTT CASSLLSGGRTDTQYF
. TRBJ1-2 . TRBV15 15 TGTGCCACCAGCAGAGCCCAGGACATAAACTATGGCTACACCTTC CATSRAQDINYGYTF
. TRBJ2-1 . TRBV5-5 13 TGTGCCAGCAGCTCGTCTTTGTACAATGAGCAGTTCTTC CASSSSLYNEQFF
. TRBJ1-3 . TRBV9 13 TGTGCCAGCAGCCCGGGATCCAAAAACACCATATATTTT CASSPGSKNTIYF
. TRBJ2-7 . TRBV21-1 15 TGTGCCAGCACAACACGACAGGGGCCCTACTACGAGCAGTACTTC CASTTRQGPYYEQYF
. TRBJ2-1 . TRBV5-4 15 TGTGCCAGCAGCTATGGACTGAGCGGGTACAATGAGCAGTTCTTC CASSYGLSGYNEQFF
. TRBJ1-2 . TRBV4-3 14 TGCGCCAGCAGCCAAGCTAGGGGCGCGTATGGCTACACCTTC CASSQARGAYGYTF
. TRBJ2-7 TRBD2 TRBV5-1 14 TGCGCCAGCAGCACGGGGACTAGCGGGGCCGAGCAGTACTTC CASSTGTSGAEQYF
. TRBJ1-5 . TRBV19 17 TGTGCCAGTAGTACGGCGGTGGAAAGGCAGGGGAATCAGCCCCAGCATTTT CASSTAVERQGNQPQHF
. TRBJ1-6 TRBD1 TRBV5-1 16 TGCGCCAGCAGCTTGGAGGCGACAGGGACAGTAGCTCCCCTCCACTTT CASSLEATGTVAPLHF
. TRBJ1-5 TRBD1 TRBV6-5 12 TGTGCCAGCAGCGACAGGGGTCAGCCCCAGCATTTT CASSDRGQPQHF
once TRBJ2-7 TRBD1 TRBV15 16 TGTGCCACCAGCATACGACAGGGGGCGGTTCAGTACGAGCAGTACTTC CATSIRQGAVQYEQYF
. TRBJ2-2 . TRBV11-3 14 TGTGCCAGCAGCTTAGGACAGTACACCGGGGAGCTGTTTTTT CASSLGQYTGELFF
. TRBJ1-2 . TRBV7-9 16 TGTGCCAGCAGCTTAGCGCTCGGGGTTATCGGCTATGGCTACACCTTC CASSLALGVIGYGYTF
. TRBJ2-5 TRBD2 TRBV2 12 TGTGCCACAAGGACTAGTAAAGAGACCCAGTACTTC CATRTSKETQYF
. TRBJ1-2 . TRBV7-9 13 TGTGCCAGCAGCAGACCCCAGGGATATGGCTACACCTTC CASSRPQGYGYTF
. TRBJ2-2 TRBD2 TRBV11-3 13 TGTGCCAGCAGCTGGGGGGGCACCGGGGAGCTGTTTTTT CASSWGGTGELFF
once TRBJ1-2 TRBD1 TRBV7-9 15 TGTGCCAGCAGGACCTTGACAGGGGGCAACTATGGCTACACCTTC CASRTLTGGNYGYTF
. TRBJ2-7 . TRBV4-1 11 TGCGCCAGCCGCGGGGAAGTCGAGCAGTACTTC CASRGEVEQYF
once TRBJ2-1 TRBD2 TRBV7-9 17 TGTGCCAGCAGCAGGCTAGCGGGGGTTAGCTCCTACAATGAGCAGTTCTTC CASSRLAGVSSYNEQFF
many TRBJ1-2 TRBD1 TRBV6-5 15 TGTGCCAGCAGTTACTTCGGACAGGCTAACTATGGCTACACCTTC CASSYFGQANYGYTF
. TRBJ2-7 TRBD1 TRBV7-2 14 TGTGCCAGCAGCTACCGGGACAGGGACCACGAGCAGTACTTC CASSYRDRDHEQYF
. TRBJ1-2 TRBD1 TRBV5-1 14 TGCGCCAGCAGCTCGGACAGGGCCACATATGGCTACACCTTC CASSSDRATYGYTF
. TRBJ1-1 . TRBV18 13 TGTGCCAGCTCGTTACAGGGCGCCACTGAAGCTTTCTTT CASSLQGATEAFF
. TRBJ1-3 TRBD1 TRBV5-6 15 TGTGCCAGCCAAAGATCCAGGGGGCCTGGAAACACCATATATTTT CASQRSRGPGNTIYF
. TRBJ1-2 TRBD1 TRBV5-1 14 TGCGCCAGCAGTTACTCCGGGACAGGGGATGGCTACACCTTC CASSYSGTGDGYTF
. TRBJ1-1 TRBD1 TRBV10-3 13 TGTGCCATCCGGCCAGGGGGTAACACTGAAGCTTTCTTT CAIRPGGNTEAFF
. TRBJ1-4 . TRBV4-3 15 TGCGCCAGCAGCCAAGATCACAGATCTCGGGAAAAACTGTTTTTT CASSQDHRSREKLFF
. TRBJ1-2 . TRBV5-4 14 TGTGCCAGCAGCCCCCCGGGGGGGGAGTATGGCTACACCTTC CASSPPGGEYGYTF
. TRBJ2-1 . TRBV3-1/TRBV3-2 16 TGTGCCAGCAGCCAAGGGAGGACGGACGCCTACAATGAGCAGTTCTTC CASSQGRTDAYNEQFF
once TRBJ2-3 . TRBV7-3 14 TGTGCCAGCAGCTTGGAGGGGGCCTCAGATACGCAGTATTTT CASSLEGASDTQYF
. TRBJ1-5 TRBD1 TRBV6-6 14 TGTGCCAGCAGCCCAGACAGGGGACATCAGCCCCAGCATTTT CASSPDRGHQPQHF
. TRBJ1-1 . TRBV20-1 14 TGCAGTGCTAGTGGGCAGGGATGGGGCACTGAAGCTTTCTTT CSASGQGWGTEAFF
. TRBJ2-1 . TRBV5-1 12 TGCGCCAGCACCCTACAGTACAATGAGCAGTTCTTC CASTLQYNEQFF
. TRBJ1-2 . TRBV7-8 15 TGTGCCAGCAGCTTAGTGGATTCAGGGACATTGGGCTACACCTTC CASSLVDSGTLGYTF
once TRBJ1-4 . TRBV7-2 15 TGTGCCAGCAGCTTAGAAGGCAGGTTTAATCAAAAACTGTTTTTT CASSLEGRFNQKLFF
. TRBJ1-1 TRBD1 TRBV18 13 TGTGCCAGCTCAGGGACAGTTTCGCCTGAAGCTTTCTTT CASSGTVSPEAFF